This TCR beta chain was profiled in a study of Graves' ophthalmopathy and Graves' hyperthyroidism (dated by TCRdb to between 2017 and 2018). As for the study more broadly: Peripheral blood was collected at initial diagnosis, before any treatment. TCR beta repertoire signatures were used to distinguish Graves' ophthalmopathy from Graves' hyperthyroidism and to predict progression to ophthalmopathy. In total, approximately 140 blood samples were TCR-sequenced: under 45 ophthalmopathy, some 80 hyperthyroidism and about 17 hyperthyroidism-to-ophthalmopathy patients. To explore V-J signatures that separate ophthalmopathy from hyperthyroidism, a discovery set of about a hundred patients was enrolled, consisting of about 45 with ophthalmopathy and roughly 59 with stable hyperthyroidism. The independent validation cohort included 18 to 20 hyperthyroidism patients plus 17 patients who later progressed from hyperthyroidism to ophthalmopathy. In roughly 6 hyperthyroidism patients, the T-cell repertoires found in thyroid tissue were compared with those found in blood. Following sampling, methimazole starting at 30 mg daily was administered to hyperthyroidism patients, and high-dose intravenous methylprednisolone was administered to ophthalmopathy patients. The paper as a whole reports these results and caveats: In validation, the model predicted ophthalmopathy progression with about 71% sensitivity and approximately 78% specificity; eleven to twelve predicted patients were CT-confirmed with GO in a median of about 7.1 months. Most expanded thyroid clonotypes with a frequency above 0.001 also appeared in blood, which suggests that blood repertoires may reflect the immune response in the thyroid. Ophthalmopathy was separated from stable hyperthyroidism by the 13-signature model with 85% to 90% sensitivity and less than 82% specificity in cross-validation and with 80%/75% in the test set. No statistical method was used to set the sample size in advance, and the investigators knew which group each participant was assigned to.

For repertoire sequencing, the TCR beta CDR3 regions were amplified from RNA transcripts. The first round of RT-PCR was done with HTBI primers and the Qiagen OneStep RT-PCR kit, and was followed by a second round of multiplex PCR, then size selection and purification. The libraries underwent paired-end sequencing with 100 bp reads on an Illumina HiSeq2000. The authors' pipeline ran thus. SOAPnuke was used to process the reads, throwing out any read that had adapters, had uncalled bases, had a mean Phred below 15, or lacked an exact constant-primer or identifier match. COPE v1.2.5 was used to merge the high-quality paired reads. Each unique nucleotide sequence was treated as a clonotype, and MiTCR v1.1 was used to align the clonotypes to the IMGT TRB V, D and J references. Analysis was restricted to V-J combinations with a frequency above 0.0001, which covered over 98% of repertoires. For each V-J combination, a TCR clonal expansion and chaos score was defined as the ratio of F50 clonal expansion to chaos observed in the TCRdist matrix. Welch's t-statistics and random forest were used to narrow the features down to 13 V-J combinations, which were then fed into a naive Bayes classifier. The similarity between thyroid and blood repertoires was quantified using the Morisita-Horn index. Through fastp at Q25 and MiXCR, TCRdb rebuilt clones from the public reads, retaining in-frame beta chains. A single entry per CDR3 protein holds the most common genes and DNA from its merged rows. TCRdb, not the original authors, processed these V and J calls. In this sample the table shows about 740,000 distinct CDR3 sequences, 40% of which occur a single time. The top ten constitute around 40% of the sample.

Of note for this clonotype: Its cognate antigen has yet to be identified. No base qualities exist here, and no much larger clone lies one base off it.

Ophthalmopathy patients had moderately to severely active disease, Clinical Activity Score of at least 3, NOSPECS grade of at least 4, and disease duration under 3 months. Patients with other autoimmune diseases, uncontrolled infections, pregnancy or lactation were excluded. Diagnosis was based on clinical symptoms, serum thyroxine, TRAb, thyroid ultrasound and orbital computed tomography. Using Ficoll-Paque density gradient centrifugation, PBMCs were isolated from 10 ml of fresh peripheral blood. Total RNA was extracted using Trizol reagent, and RNA quality was checked on an Agilent 2100 Bioanalyzer. CDR1 and CDR2 are drawn from the germline V gene: KGHDR, SFDVKD. Trimming leaves V shorter by 5 bases and J shorter by 10 bases, with the junction holding 6 bases beyond the gene matches. From the cysteine through the phenylalanine, the CDR3 covers 14 amino acids. The only DNA kept is the CDR3, 42 bases in frame from the first base.

Sequencing was performed on peripheral blood. The TCR comes from an adult man with Graves' ophthalmopathy. The sequence joins TRBV24-1 to TRBJ1-6, with 8 central nucleotides matching TRBD1. The CDR3 loop reads CATSGGQGKSPLHF. The bases read TGTGCCACCAGTGGCGGACAGGGCAAATCACCCCTCCACTTT.